These T cell receptor beta chains were read from a single sample in a study of blood T cell repertoires in COVID-19. Generated by immunoSEQ multiplex PCR, the TCRdb table keeps only in-frame clones and is missing some. The data hold 56,000 or so clones, with about 85% observed a single time. What was sequenced was peripheral blood. The receptor source for this set is a woman of 80 years or more with acute or convalescent COVID-19. The CDR3 runs from the conserved cysteine through the conserved F or W. The D gene is left open where the match is weak. Only some rows state a clone size, as once, few, many or a class for expanded clones.

j_call v_call d_call clone_size cdr3_nt cdr3_aa
TRBJ1-3 TRBV6-6 TRBD1 few TGTGCCAGCAGGGAGGGGACAGGGAACGGAAACACCATATATTTT CASREGTGNGNTIYF
TRBJ1-3 TRBV5-4 TRBD1 . TGTGCCAGCAGCTTTCGACAGGGGGGCTCTGGAAACACCATATATTTT CASSFRQGGSGNTIYF
TRBJ2-7 TRBV21-1 . . TGTGCCAGCAGCAAAGGTGCCAGGGACTCCGACGAGCAGTACTTC CASSKGARDSDEQYF
TRBJ2-7 TRBV6-4 . once TGTGCCAGCAGTGATGAGCGCCCCGGTGGGCAGTACTTC CASSDERPGGQYF
TRBJ1-5 TRBV19 . once TGTGCCAGTAGTGCTGGCCCGGCGGCCAGCAATCAGCCCCAGCATTTT CASSAGPAASNQPQHF
TRBJ1-1 TRBV19 . . TGTGCCAGTAGAGAGACAGGTGTTTTCACTGAAGCTTTCTTT CASRETGVFTEAFF
TRBJ2-5 TRBV7-9 . . TGTGCCAGCAGCCCAGGGAACGGACAAGAGACCCAGTACTTC CASSPGNGQETQYF
TRBJ1-1 TRBV4-1 . . TGCGCCAGCAGCTCTCTCCGTCAGGGGCCTGAAGCTTTCTTT CASSSLRQGPEAFF
TRBJ2-1 TRBV11-3 TRBD2 . TGTGCCAGCAGCTCCCTAGCGGGGGGGCTTACTGAGCAGTTCTTC CASSSLAGGLTEQFF
TRBJ2-5 TRBV2 TRBD1 . TGTGCCAGCAGAGGGGGGACAGGGAAATTTGAGACCCAGTACTTC CASRGGTGKFETQYF
TRBJ2-7 TRBV7-9 . once TGTGCCAGCAGCTCCAGGATTTACGAGCAGTACTTC CASSSRIYEQYF
TRBJ1-1 TRBV6-6 . . TGTGCCAGCAGTTATGGGTCTGAGGTTGAAGCTTTCTTT CASSYGSEVEAFF
TRBJ2-2 TRBV19 TRBD1 few TGTGCCAGTAGTACACAGGGGGCAGGCGGGGAGCTGTTTTTT CASSTQGAGGELFF
TRBJ1-5 TRBV6-6 TRBD1 . TGTGCCACCGCTAGACAGGGTGGCAATCAGCCCCAGCATTTT CATARQGGNQPQHF
TRBJ2-1 TRBV5-1 TRBD2 few TGCGCCAGCAGACCCGGGGAGGGCTACAATGAGCAGTTCTTC CASRPGEGYNEQFF
TRBJ1-1 TRBV6-5 TRBD1 . TGTGCCAGCAGTTTAACAGGGGGCCTCGACACTGAAGCTTTCTTT CASSLTGGLDTEAFF
TRBJ1-2 TRBV2 TRBD1 . TGTGCCAGCAGTGTTGGTCAGGGGGACTATGGCTACACCTTC CASSVGQGDYGYTF
TRBJ1-5 TRBV3-1/TRBV3-2 . . TGTGCCAGCAGCCAAGAGGCGGGGCCCCAGCATTTT CASSQEAGPQHF
TRBJ1-1 TRBV7-9 TRBD1 . TGTGCCAGCAGCTCCGGACAGGGGGCTATAGGTGAAGCTTTCTTT CASSSGQGAIGEAFF
TRBJ2-5 TRBV5-1 TRBD2 . TGCGCCAGCAGCCTCCGGGGAGGGGCCGAACCGGGGACCCAGTACTTC CASSLRGGAEPGTQYF
TRBJ2-2 TRBV9 . once TGTGCCAGCAGCGTAGCTATGCGCTCGAACACCGGGGAGCTGTTTTTT CASSVAMRSNTGELFF
TRBJ1-3 TRBV6-5 TRBD1 . TGTGCCAGCAGTTCCTCAGGACAGGGTGGAAACACCATATATTTT CASSSSGQGGNTIYF
TRBJ2-6 TRBV7-6 . . TGTGCCAGCAGCTTAGCGGGCGGGACGGCGAGCTCTGGGGCCAACGTCCTGACTTTC CASSLAGGTASSGANVLTF
TRBJ1-1 TRBV5-1 . . TGCGCCAGCAGCTTGTCCCCTACGGGCACTGAAGCTTTCTTT CASSLSPTGTEAFF